This TCR beta chain appears in the sequencing data of a study of CXCR3-negative and CXCR3-positive naive CD8 T cells. Study-level points and caveats: Naive cells that were CXCR3-positive had more hydrophobic TRB CDR3s (compared with CXCR3-negative naive cells).

Germline values: CDR1 SGHTA, CDR2 FQGTGA. The CDR3 totals 12 residues. With UMI labels, 5' RACE was used to prepare the TRB cDNA libraries. TCRdb re-analyzed the 5' RACE reads; it lists each CDR3 protein once, without DNA. This sample's table reports approximately 140,000 distinct CDR3 sequences. Note on this clonotype: Antigen specificity is unknown.

V gene TRBV7-3 combines with J gene TRBJ2-2. This receptor was obtained from a human donor in good health. Some clones in this sample may be carry-over from other donors' samples. Sequencing used naive CXCR3+ CD8+ T cells from blood. The subset: CD45RO-CCR7+CD27+CD95- naive CD8+ T cells expressing CXCR3 (TNR3+). CDR3 in amino acids: CASSKDTGELFF.